Shown below are 17 T cell receptor beta chains from a single sample sequenced in a study of blood T cells in healthy people across ages. A second about 6 to 12 cycle PCR used barcoded and J-beta primers. TCRdb ran MiXCR on the 5' RACE reads and lists one entry per CDR3 protein. The table lists around 600,000 distinct CDR3 sequences, around 50% of them singletons, with approximately 23% in the top ten. The sample comprised blood. The receptors derive from a man older than 75 in good health.

The chain combines TRBV20-1 with TRBJ2-5, with a weak D call TRBD1 (5 bases). V was cut by 3 bases and J by 11 bases, with 25 bases left in between. The CDR3 extends over 15 amino acids. Germline assignment: CDR1 DFQATT and CDR2 SNEGSKA (reference sequence). The CDR3 DNA sequence: TGCAGTGCTAGGATAGGAGACAGTGTTATAAATGAGCAGTACTTC. Translating it yields CSARIGDSVINEQYF.

This clonotype turned up a few times. The chain uses TRBV7-2 and TRBJ2-1, with 12 bases matching TRBD2. CDR3 length: 16 amino acids. CDR1 is SGHTA and CDR2 is FQGNSA in the germline V gene. Trimming removed 1 base from V and 8 bases from J; junction bases left unmatched: 6. The CDR3 nucleotides are TGTGCCAGCAGCTTAGGAGGACTAGCGGGGTCGGATGAGCAGTTCTTC. Translation gives CASSLGGLAGSDEQFF.

This clonotype came up a few times. The genes are TRBV20-1 and TRBJ1-1, with D maybe TRBD1 (5 bases). The CDR3 totals 13 residues. Per the germline V gene, CDR1 is DFQATT and CDR2 is SNEGSKA (reference sequence). Trimming cost V 6 bases and J 7 bases, with 18 bases left between them. The DNA for the CDR3 is TGCAGTGCCCAACATCCAGGGCCTAGTGAAGCTTTCTTT. Translated, it gives CSAQHPGPSEAFF.

The chain combines TRBV7-9 with TRBJ1-1; TRBD1 aligns across 9 bases. The germline CDR1 and CDR2 sequences are SEHNR and FQNEAQ (reference sequence). V was pared by 1 base and J by 1 base, with 4 bases of the junction left unmatched. This CDR3 spans 16 amino acids. CDR3 nucleotides: TGTGCCAGCAGCTTAGGGGACAGGGTGTGGAACACTGAAGCTTTCTTT. Its protein product is CASSLGDRVWNTEAFF. Looking up the rest from reference TRBV7-9 and TRBJ1-1 gives the full variable domain: DTGVSQNPRHKITKRGQNVTFRCDPISEHNRLYWYRQTLGQGPEFLTYFQNEAQLEKSRLLSDRFSAERPKGSFSTLEIQRTEQGDSAMYLCASSLGDRVWNTEAFFGQGTRLTVV.

DNA for the CDR3: TGTGCCAGCAGCCGCTTTGCAACATACCAAGAGACCCAGTACTTC. Protein sequence: CASSRFATYQETQYF. The rearrangement links TRBV7-6 to TRBJ2-5; unclear D gene. CDR1 and CDR2 from the germline V gene are SGHVS and FNYEAQ. This CDR3 has 15 residues. Trimming shortened V by 5 bases and J by 0 bases, and 13 bases separated the two germline ends.

This chain connects TRBV3-1 to TRBJ2-5; 16 nucleotides match TRBD2. The CDR3 consists of 16 residues. V gave up 4 bases and J gave up 6 bases; unmatched junction bases: 5. CDR1 and CDR2 from the germline V gene are LGHDT and YNNKEL (reference sequence). Written as DNA, the CDR3 is TGTGCCAGCAGCCCCGGGACTAGCGGGGGGGCGCAGACCCAGTACTTC. It codes for CASSPGTSGGAQTQYF.

This clonotype occurred a few times. Sequence at one end of the junction differs from germline and may be a read error. The V call is TRBV7-7, the J call TRBJ2-7, with D perhaps matching TRBD1 or TRBD2 (6 bases each). This CDR3 is built from 14 residues. The germline V gene encodes CDR1 SSHAT and CDR2 FNYEAQ (reference sequence). CDR3 protein: CASSLPRDKYEQYF. The CDR3 coding sequence is TGTGCTAGCAGCCTCCCGCGGGACAAATACGAGCAGTACTTC.

On this clonotype itself: The germline gene is not matched at one end of the junction; a read error may be the cause. The J gene is TRBJ2-5, the V gene TRBV30, with 7 bases fitting TRBD1. This CDR3 contains 12 residues. Germline V gene sequence: CDR1 GTSNPN, CDR2 SVGIG (reference sequence). CDR3 in amino acids: CAGSRGQETQYF. CDR3 in DNA: TGTGCCGGGAGCAGGGGGCAAGAGACCCAGTACTTC.

The V call is TRBV20-1, the J call TRBJ2-5, with a possible D match to TRBD2 (6 bases). Trimming stripped 1 base from V and 7 bases from J, with 19 bases between. Germline lookup yields CDR1 DFQATT and CDR2 SNEGSKA (reference sequence). CDR3 length equals 15 residues. CDR3 residues: CSARVSGGGLRTQYF. CDR3 nucleotide sequence: TGCAGTGCTAGAGTCTCAGGAGGAGGGCTCCGGACCCAGTACTTC.

The chain combines TRBV10-3 with TRBJ1-3; D call uncertain. Germline-derived CDR1 and CDR2 are ENHRY and SYGVKD. The CDR3 extends over 13 amino acids. V gave up 7 bases and J gave up 0 bases, with 7 bases separating them. CDR3 coding DNA: TGTGCCATCAAAGACAACTCTGGAAACACCATATATTTT. Residues: CAIKDNSGNTIYF.

There are a few counts of this clonotype. This chain connects TRBV7-8 to TRBJ2-1; 7 bases agree with TRBD1. Germline assignment: CDR1 SGHVS and CDR2 FQNEAQ. There are 14 residues in the CDR3. V shed 5 bases, J shed 6 bases, and the junction held 7 bases outside the gene matches. The CDR3 protein is CASSNRGTVNEQFF. DNA for the CDR3: TGTGCCAGCAGCAACCGTGGGACAGTCAATGAGCAGTTCTTC.

J is TRBJ1-5 and V is TRBV6-6; perhaps TRBD1 as D (5 bases). CDR1 and CDR2 from the germline V gene are MNHNY and SVGAGI (reference sequence). V shed 2 bases and J shed 5 bases, with 7 bases lying between them. The CDR3 consists of 13 residues. The CDR3 DNA follows: TGTGCCAGCAGTTACGGGGGTTATCAGCCCCAGCATTTT. Encoded protein: CASSYGGYQPQHF.

The V gene is TRBV18, the J gene TRBJ2-1; 9 nucleotides line up with TRBD1. CDR3 length: 15 amino acids. Germline loops: CDR1 KGHSH, CDR2 LQKENI. With V trimmed by 1 base and J by 6 bases, 4 bases remained unmatched. The CDR3 coding sequence is TGTGCCAGCTCACCACTCGGACAGGGGCGCAATGAGCAGTTCTTC. Translating it yields CASSPLGQGRNEQFF.

This rearrangement joins TRBV15 to TRBJ2-5; a possible D gene is TRBD2 (5 bases). CDR3 length: 15 amino acids. CDR1 is LNHNV and CDR2 is YYDKDF in the germline V gene (reference sequence). Trimming removed 0 bases at V and 7 bases at J, with 15 bases between. The CDR3 bases are TGTGCCACCAGCAGAGATTTCGCTAGCCGGGCGACCCAGTACTTC. Translated: CATSRDFASRATQYF.

This clonotype was seen a few times. V gene TRBV29-1 combines with J gene TRBJ2-1; no firm D call. V was trimmed by 4 bases and J by 0 bases, leaving 7 bases between them. The CDR3 runs to 13 residues. Germline CDR1 reads SQVTM; CDR2 reads ANQGSEA. The CDR3 bases are TGCAGCGTTGGTTGGGCCTCCTACAATGAGCAGTTCTTC. As protein: CSVGWASYNEQFF.

This clonotype has only a few counts. This chain connects TRBV7-2 to TRBJ2-3; 9 positions agree with TRBD2. V lost 6 bases to trimming and J lost 1 base; unmatched junction nucleotides: 5. In germline, CDR1 is SGHTA, CDR2 FQGNSA. CDR3 length: 15 amino acids. In DNA, the CDR3 is TGTGCCAGCAGACAGACTAGCGGTGGCACAGATACGCAGTATTTT. It is translated as CASRQTSGGTDTQYF.

The chain carries TRBV27 and TRBJ2-5; the match to TRBD2 covers 7 bases. Germline-derived CDR1 and CDR2 are MNHEY and SMNVEV (reference sequence). After removal of 4 bases from V and 5 bases from J, the junction contained 10 bases not matched to a gene. This CDR3 has 15 amino acids. The CDR3 DNA reads TGTGCCAGCAGTTCGAGCCAACTAGCGCGGGAGACCCAGTACTTC. Its protein product is CASSSSQLARETQYF.